The T cell receptor beta chain under discussion was sequenced for a study of vaccination and CD4 T cells after COVID-19. At the level of the study: Roughly 10 convalescent patients had mild and one had severe PCR-confirmed SARS-CoV-2 disease. For post-vaccine samples, collection took place a median about 65 days after dose two, ranging from 14 to 241.

Comments on this clonotype: Antigen specificity is unknown.

The Oncomine TCR Beta short-read assay sequenced DNA from cultured CD4+ T cells. TCRdb itself ran the PCR reads through MiXCR, one entry per CDR3 protein. The data contain just under 20,000 distinct CDR3 sequences, approximately 52% of them singletons. As for treatment: roughly 10-day PBMC culture with coronavirus spike peptide pools or control peptides (ViraFEST assay). Trimming pared 5 bases from V and 3 bases from J, leaving 14 bases between. There are 16 residues in the CDR3. Germline lookup yields CDR1 SGHTA and CDR2 FQGNSA. Whole-study results and caveats: Researchers report that 304 of 307 vaccine-specific clones in convalescent patients proved spike mono-reactive.

Sequences were derived from CD4+ T cells from blood, cultured in vitro, sampled after SARS-CoV-2 vaccination. The sequence was collected from a human donor who had recovered from COVID-19. J is TRBJ2-6 and V is TRBV7-2, with TRBD1 as a possible D gene (6 bases). The CDR3 loop is CASSQGPGVGANVLTF. CDR3 sequence (DNA): TGTGCCAGCAGCCAGGGGCCCGGGGTTGGGGCCAACGTCCTGACTTTC. Using reference TRBV7-2 and TRBJ2-6 for the parts outside the CDR3, the full variable domain is GAGVSQSPSNKVTEKGKDVELRCDPISGHTALYWYRQSLGQGLEFLIYFQGNSAPDKSGLPSDRFSAERTGGSVSTLTIQRTQQEDSAVYLCASSQGPGVGANVLTFGAGSRLTVL.